The present entry profiles one TCR beta chain with its context. It has no known antigen specificity. Base qualities are not provided; no much larger clone lies one nucleotide away. The sample belongs to a study of blood T cell repertoires in COVID-19 (dated by TCRdb to 2019 to 2021). Regarding the complete study: Samples from collaborators originated in the United States, Italy and Spain and spanned both the acute and convalescent phases of COVID-19. The prospective study material was composed of cDNA or gDNA derived from T cells, B-cell-depleted T cells, or PBMCs. Deeply sampled blood TCRbeta repertoires from subjects exposed to, actively infected with, or recovered from COVID-19 were included in the dataset. The repertoires were released in a freely available public database meant as a resource for research on the immune response to SARS-CoV-2. The samples were drawn from two sources: the first 160 participants of the ongoing ImmuneRACE study, and fewer than 1,500 subjects contributed by 6 global collaborators. A de-identified subject ID, COVID-19 status, age in years and sex were almost always included in the sample metadata. HLA class I and class II types, where available, came from metadata supplied by the sample provider rather than from assay-based typing. The research as a whole found: How much clinical and demographic metadata was included differed by source and by participant, and the metadata was provided uncurated.

As encoded in the germline V gene (reference sequence), CDR1 is LNHDA while CDR2 is SQIVND. Measured from the cysteine to the phenylalanine, the CDR3 is 13 residues long. This entry keeps only the CDR3 DNA: 39 bases, framed from base 1. V gives up 9 bases and J gives up 9 bases, and the segment between their germline ends measures 19 bases. Each collaborating institution followed its own protocols to collect whole blood in K2EDTA tubes. For TCRbeta analysis, collaborators shipped samples in one of three forms: frozen whole blood, isolated PBMCs, or DNA extracted from either of those sample types. TCRbeta CDR3 regions were amplified from genomic DNA by means of the immunoSEQ Assay, a bias-controlled multiplex PCR. As for the original processing: Nucleated cell counts per sample were estimated from amplification of reference gene primers within the assay. To quantify the absolute abundance of each unique TCRbeta CDR3 rearrangement, sequence reads were collapsed and filtered. For each sample, productive Simpson clonality was calculated as the square root of Simpson's diversity index over productive rearrangements. TCRdb took this table from immuneACCESS and kept in-frame rearrangements with V and J called. Such tables lack part of the clones; where checked against another copy, unresolved V genes explain under half of the gap, and the rest is unexplained. V and J calls and clone size are given by that table; D and trimming were obtained from the DNA. The table for this sample lists 50,000 to 65,000 clones; under 95% of them were counted only once. The top ten hold 3% to 4% of the sample.

The chain was built from TRBV19 and TRBJ2-3; TRBD1 is a weak D gene call, 6 bases matching. Sequencing input: peripheral blood. This sequence originates from a man in his forties or fifties with acute or convalescent COVID-19. The DNA sequence is as follows: TGTGCCAGAGAACAGGGTGTGATGGGCACGCAGTATTTT. Its translation reads: CAREQGVMGTQYF.